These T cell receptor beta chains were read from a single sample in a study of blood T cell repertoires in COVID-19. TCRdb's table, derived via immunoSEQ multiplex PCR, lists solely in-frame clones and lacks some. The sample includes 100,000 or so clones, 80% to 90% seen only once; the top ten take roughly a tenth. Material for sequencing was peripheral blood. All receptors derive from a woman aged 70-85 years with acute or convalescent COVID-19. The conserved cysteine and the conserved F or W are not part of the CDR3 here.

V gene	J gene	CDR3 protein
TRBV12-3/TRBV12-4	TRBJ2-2	ASSRGELF
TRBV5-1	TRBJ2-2	ASSPTGLAGVWAGELF
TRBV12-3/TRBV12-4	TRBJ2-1	ASSSNLATEQF
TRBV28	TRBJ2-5	ASSSATGGFGTQY
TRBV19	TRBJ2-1	ATSPGTGGSYNEQF
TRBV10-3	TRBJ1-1	AISDPTGNTEAF
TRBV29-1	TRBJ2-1	SVEGQGASYNEQF
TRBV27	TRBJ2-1	ASSQGQGWANEQF
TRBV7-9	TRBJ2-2	ASSPRTNTGELF
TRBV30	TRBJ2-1	AWSPKRGGSYNEQF
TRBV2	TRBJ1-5	ASSEWGTGVGNQPQH
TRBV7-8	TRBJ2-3	ASSLGHHTDTQY
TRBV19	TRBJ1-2	ATTGTANYGYT
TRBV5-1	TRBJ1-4	ASSHRSVNEKLF
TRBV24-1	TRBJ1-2	ATSDPFRGDYGYT
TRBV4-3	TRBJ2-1	ASSQADSYNEQF
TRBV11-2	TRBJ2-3	ASASGSADTQY
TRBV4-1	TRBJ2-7	ASSQETGEGYEQY
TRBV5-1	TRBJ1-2	ASSLEGEANYGYT
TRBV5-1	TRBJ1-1	ASSLAGNTEAF
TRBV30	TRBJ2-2	AWSRGANTGELF
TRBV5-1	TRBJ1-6	ASSLEVGAWNSPLH
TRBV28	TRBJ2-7	AIRSVRGSYEQY
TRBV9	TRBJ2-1	ASSPLARTYNEQF
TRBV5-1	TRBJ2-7	ASSFGAPGVNEQY
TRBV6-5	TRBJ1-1	ASRDTGSTEAF
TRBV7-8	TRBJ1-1	ASSARTGTVTEAF
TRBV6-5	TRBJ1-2	ASSYSEVTGYT
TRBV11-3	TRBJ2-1	ASSSTRANEQF
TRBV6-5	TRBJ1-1	ASSYSETGGTEAF
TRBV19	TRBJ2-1	ASSPQGNEQF
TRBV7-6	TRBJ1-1	ASSLAVSGLTEAF
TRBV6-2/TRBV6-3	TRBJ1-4	ASSYLRLNEKLF
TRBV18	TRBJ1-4	ASSALPTGTGDEKLF
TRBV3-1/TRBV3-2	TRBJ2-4	ASSQVRDGAKNIQY
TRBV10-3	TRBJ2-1	AIGEGRGRNNEQF
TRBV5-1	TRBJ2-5	ASSYNPGGMETQY
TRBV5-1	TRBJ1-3	ASSLTGRGNTIY
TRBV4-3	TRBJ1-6	ASSQDPDRVFNSPLH
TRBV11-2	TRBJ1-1	ASSLLDRVTEAF
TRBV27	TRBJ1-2	ASSFGDSGYGYT
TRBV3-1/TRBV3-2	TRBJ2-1	ASSQDVSGNGQF
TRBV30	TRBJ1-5	AWSVPRQTYSNQPQH
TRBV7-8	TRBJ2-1	ASSFSGLRGNEQF
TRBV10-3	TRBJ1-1	ATLLGGPNTEAF